A selection of T cell receptor beta chains follows, all from one sample in a study of blood T cell repertoires in COVID-19. Only in-frame clones appear in the TCRdb table, and some are missing; sequencing was by immunoSEQ multiplex PCR. This sample has roughly 330,000 clones, with approximately 90% found just once. Input material: peripheral blood. Receptors originate from a man younger than 45 with COVID-19, enrolled during active disease. Each CDR3 is given with its conserved first and last residue. The order of the fields is V gene, J gene, CDR3 protein.

V gene: TRBV18; J gene: TRBJ2-1; CDR3 protein: CASSPRTGSSYNEQFF
V gene: TRBV7-2; J gene: TRBJ2-1; CDR3 protein: CASSSNRDRGYNEQFF
V gene: TRBV12-3/TRBV12-4; J gene: TRBJ2-1; CDR3 protein: CASRGPNNEQFF
V gene: TRBV24-1; J gene: TRBJ2-7; CDR3 protein: CAVSSGPLYEQYF
V gene: TRBV27; J gene: TRBJ1-2; CDR3 protein: CASSFSGARNNYGYTF
V gene: TRBV18; J gene: TRBJ2-7; CDR3 protein: CASSKGQGSSYEQYF
V gene: TRBV19; J gene: TRBJ1-1; CDR3 protein: CASSIRGGTEAFF
V gene: TRBV6-1; J gene: TRBJ2-4; CDR3 protein: CASSEPGLNLAKNIQYF
V gene: TRBV19; J gene: TRBJ2-1; CDR3 protein: CASSLGQGTYNEQFF
V gene: TRBV6-5; J gene: TRBJ2-3; CDR3 protein: CASTQAGRTDTQYF
V gene: TRBV18; J gene: TRBJ2-7; CDR3 protein: CASSPNPGQHHSTYEQYF
V gene: TRBV25-1; J gene: TRBJ2-3; CDR3 protein: CASTGGLSTDTQYF
V gene: TRBV3-1/TRBV3-2; J gene: TRBJ2-7; CDR3 protein: CASSQDEELRSYEQYF
V gene: TRBV6-1; J gene: TRBJ2-7; CDR3 protein: CASSEARLAGLSEQYF
V gene: TRBV24-1; J gene: TRBJ2-3; CDR3 protein: CATSDSTDFQDTQYF
V gene: TRBV27; J gene: TRBJ2-3; CDR3 protein: CASSFRLMGLAGGPSDTQYF
V gene: TRBV3-1/TRBV3-2; J gene: TRBJ2-5; CDR3 protein: CASSRGQQQETQYF
V gene: TRBV25-1; J gene: TRBJ1-5; CDR3 protein: CASSAQGSNQPQHF
V gene: TRBV5-5; J gene: TRBJ2-2; CDR3 protein: CASSALTGAINTGELFF
V gene: TRBV9; J gene: TRBJ2-3; CDR3 protein: CASSPRTSGGNTDTQYF
V gene: TRBV7-9; J gene: TRBJ2-1; CDR3 protein: CASSRPAGWSQGDEQFF
V gene: TRBV19; J gene: TRBJ2-7; CDR3 protein: CASSIKHTTQGDEQYF
V gene: TRBV4-1; J gene: TRBJ1-1; CDR3 protein: CASSQGQGNTEAFF
V gene: TRBV28; J gene: TRBJ1-5; CDR3 protein: CASSYPQGNQPQHF
V gene: TRBV9; J gene: TRBJ1-1; CDR3 protein: CASSVGLHTGTTEAFF
V gene: TRBV6-1; J gene: TRBJ2-5; CDR3 protein: CASSSQVFQETQYF
V gene: TRBV5-1; J gene: TRBJ1-1; CDR3 protein: CASSTGQLKNTEAFF
V gene: TRBV5-1; J gene: TRBJ2-7; CDR3 protein: CASSLVSGIYEQYF
V gene: TRBV5-1; J gene: TRBJ2-7; CDR3 protein: CASSGTSGTYEQYF